Given below is one T cell receptor (beta chain) in context. Its cognate antigen is unknown. The data stem from a study of shared clonotypes between healthy human individuals. Germline-derived CDR1 and CDR2 are SGDLS and YYNGEE. Trimming shortened V by 2 bases and J by 6 bases, and 14 bases separated the two germline ends. The CDR3 is 14 residues long. Study outcomes and limitations: Represented diversity, genetic and exposure-history alike, was limited by few donors.

Splitting of CD4+ cells produced CD45RA+ naive and CD45RA-negative memory subsets. TCRdb keeps only in-frame clones here, not all; method: immunoSEQ multiplex PCR. The profile covers 2 million to 3 million clones, with 93% appearing a single time and roughly 0.36% taken by the ten largest. This sequence joins TRBV9 and TRBJ1-2; D is uncertain. The sequencing sample was made of naive CD4+ T cells from PBMCs. Sample subset: CD45RA+ positively selected. This TCR was sampled from a man between 18 and 29 years old in good health. Some clones in this sample may be carry-over from other donors' samples. The CDR3 DNA follows: TGTGCCAGCAGCGTGGTCTCGGGGAGCGATGGCTACACCTTC. The encoded protein is CASSVVSGSDGYTF.